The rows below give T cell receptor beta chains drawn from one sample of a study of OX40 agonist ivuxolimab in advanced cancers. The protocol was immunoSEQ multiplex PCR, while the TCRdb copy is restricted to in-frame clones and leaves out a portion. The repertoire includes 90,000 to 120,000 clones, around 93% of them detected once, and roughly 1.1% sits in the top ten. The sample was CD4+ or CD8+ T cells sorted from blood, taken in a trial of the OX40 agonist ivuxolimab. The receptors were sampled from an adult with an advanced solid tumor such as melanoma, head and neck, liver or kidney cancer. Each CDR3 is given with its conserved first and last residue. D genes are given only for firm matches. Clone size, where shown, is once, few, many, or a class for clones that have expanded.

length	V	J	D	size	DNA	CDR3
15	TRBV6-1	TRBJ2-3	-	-	TGTGCCGGATTACACGGGGCGTTGGGCACAGATACGCAGTATTTT	CAGLHGALGTDTQYF
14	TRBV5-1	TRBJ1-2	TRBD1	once	TGCGCCAGCAGCAGGACAGGGGAGGGCTATGGCTACACCTTC	CASSRTGEGYGYTF
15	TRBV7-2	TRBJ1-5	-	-	TGTGCCAGCAGCGCTGGGCAGGCCTTAAATCAGCCCCAGCATTTT	CASSAGQALNQPQHF
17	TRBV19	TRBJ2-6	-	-	TGTGCCAGTAGTATCTTACAGGGAAGCTCTGGGGCCAACGTCCTGACTTTC	CASSILQGSSGANVLTF
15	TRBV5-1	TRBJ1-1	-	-	TGCGCCAGCAGCTTAGGAAGCGGCATGAACACTGAAGCTTTCTTT	CASSLGSGMNTEAFF
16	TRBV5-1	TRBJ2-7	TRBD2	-	TGCGCCAGCAGCTTGGTAGCGGGAGTGGGATCGTACGAGCAGTACTTC	CASSLVAGVGSYEQYF
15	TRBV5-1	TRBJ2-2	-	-	TGCGCCAGCAGCTTGGCTCAGGGTTATACCGGGGAGCTGTTTTTT	CASSLAQGYTGELFF
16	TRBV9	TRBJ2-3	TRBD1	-	TGTGCCAGCAGCGTAGCCCCGGGACAGACCACAGATACGCAGTATTTT	CASSVAPGQTTDTQYF
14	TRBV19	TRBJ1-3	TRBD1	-	TGTGCCTCGACAGGGGGCGCGAGAGGAAACACCATATATTTT	CASTGGARGNTIYF
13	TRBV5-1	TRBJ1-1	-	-	TGCGCCAGCGGGGTCGGGGTAGGTACTGAAGCTTTCTTT	CASGVGVGTEAFF
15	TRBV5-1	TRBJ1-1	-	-	TGCGCCAGCAGCTTAGTTGGTAGAAGGGACACTGAAGCTTTCTTT	CASSLVGRRDTEAFF
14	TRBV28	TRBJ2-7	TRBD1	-	TGTGCCAGCAGCTTCCAGACAGGGTCCTACGAGCAGTACTTC	CASSFQTGSYEQYF
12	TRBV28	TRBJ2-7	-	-	TGTGCCAGCAGTTTAGCGGTCGCCGAGCAGTACTTC	CASSLAVAEQYF
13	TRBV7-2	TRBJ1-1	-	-	TGTGCCAGCAGCTTAGGACGGAACACTGAAGCTTTCTTT	CASSLGRNTEAFF
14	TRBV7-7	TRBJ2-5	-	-	TGTGCTAGCAGCTTAGAGGGTGGGGATCAGACCCAGTACTTC	CASSLEGGDQTQYF
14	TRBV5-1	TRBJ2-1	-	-	TGCGCCAGCAGTATAGCGTTTCCTCTTGATGAGCAGTTCTTC	CASSIAFPLDEQFF
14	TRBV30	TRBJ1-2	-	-	TGTGCCTGGGCTCAAAACAGGGAACGTGATGGCTACACCTTC	CAWAQNRERDGYTF
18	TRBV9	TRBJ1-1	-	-	TGTGCCAGCAGCCCCCACGGGGGCCGGGCTGGGGTGAACACTGAAGCTTTCTTT	CASSPHGGRAGVNTEAFF
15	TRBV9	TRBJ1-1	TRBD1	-	TGTGCCAGCAGCTCTCGGACAGGGGCGAACACTGAAGCTTTCTTT	CASSSRTGANTEAFF
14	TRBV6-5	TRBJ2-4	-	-	TGTGCCAGCAGGATCAACAGGGGGGAGGGCATTCAGTACTTC	CASRINRGEGIQYF
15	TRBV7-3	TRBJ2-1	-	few	TGTGCCAGCAGCTTTTCAGGGCCTTCCTACAATGAGCAGTTCTTC	CASSFSGPSYNEQFF
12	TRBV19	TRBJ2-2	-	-	-	CASSILAGELFF
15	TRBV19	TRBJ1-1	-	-	TGTGCCAGTAGTATAGTATGGAGGAGGGAGACTGAAGCTTTCTTT	CASSIVWRRETEAFF
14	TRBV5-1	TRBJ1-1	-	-	TGCGCCAGCAGCTTGTTAGGGACGAACACTGAAGCTTTCTTT	CASSLLGTNTEAFF
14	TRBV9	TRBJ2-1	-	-	TGTGCCAGCAGCGTAGGCAGGTGGGGCAATGAGCAGTTCTTC	CASSVGRWGNEQFF
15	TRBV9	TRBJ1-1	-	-	TGTGCCAGCAGCGAGGGGCCCCAAAGTTTCACAGAAGCTTTCTTT	CASSEGPQSFTEAFF
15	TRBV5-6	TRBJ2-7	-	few	TGTGCCAGCAGCTTTAGGCGGGGAGCCAGCTACGAGCAGTACTTC	CASSFRRGASYEQYF
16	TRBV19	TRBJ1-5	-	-	TGTGCCAGTAGTAGAGGCCTTGACAGGACTAATCAGCCCCAGCATTTT	CASSRGLDRTNQPQHF
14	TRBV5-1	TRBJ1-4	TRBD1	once	TGCGCCAGCAGCTTACAGGGGGCTGGTGAAAAACTGTTTTTT	CASSLQGAGEKLFF
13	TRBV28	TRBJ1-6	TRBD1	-	TGTGCCACCGAACAGGGGAGGAGATCACCCCTCCACTTT	CATEQGRRSPLHF
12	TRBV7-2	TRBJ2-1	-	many	TGTGCCAGCCGCTCGGTCGACAATGAGCAGTTCTTC	CASRSVDNEQFF
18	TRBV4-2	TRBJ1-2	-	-	TGTGCCAGCAGCCAAGATCCAGTGGTGCGTGCCGCGTCCAAGGGCTACACCTTC	CASSQDPVVRAASKGYTF
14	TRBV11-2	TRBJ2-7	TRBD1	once	TGTGCCAGCAGCCTGGGACAGGGGCTGAACGAGCAGTACTTC	CASSLGQGLNEQYF
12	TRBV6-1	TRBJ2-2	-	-	TGTGCCAGCACCTATAGCACCGGGGAGCTGTTTTTT	CASTYSTGELFF
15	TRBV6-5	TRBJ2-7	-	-	TGTGCCAGCAGTTACCCCGGGGGCGGGGACTACGAGCAGTACTTC	CASSYPGGGDYEQYF
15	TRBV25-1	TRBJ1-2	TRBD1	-	TGTGCCAGCAGTGATGAGGGACAGGGAGGATATGGCTACACCTTC	CASSDEGQGGYGYTF
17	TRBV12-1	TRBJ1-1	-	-	TGTGCCAGCAGTCCCACGGGAAGGGGGCTCAGGAACACTGAAGCTTTCTTT	CASSPTGRGLRNTEAFF
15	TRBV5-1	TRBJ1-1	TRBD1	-	TGTGCCAGCAGCTGGGGACAGGGCGCAACCGCCGAAGCTTTCTTT	CASSWGQGATAEAFF
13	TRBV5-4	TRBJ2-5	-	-	TGTGCCAGCAGCCTGGACCGTCAAGAGACCCAGTACTTC	CASSLDRQETQYF
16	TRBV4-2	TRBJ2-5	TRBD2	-	TGTGCCAGCAGCCAGTCGCCGGGACTAGAGTCGGAGACCCAGTACTTC	CASSQSPGLESETQYF
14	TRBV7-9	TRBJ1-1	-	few	TGTGCCAGCAGCTTAGGGAGGGGCCTCACTGAAGCTTTCTTT	CASSLGRGLTEAFF
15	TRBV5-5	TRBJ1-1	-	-	TGTGCCAGCAGCCCTGCCTCTGGGGGGGGCACTGAAGCTTTCTTT	CASSPASGGGTEAFF
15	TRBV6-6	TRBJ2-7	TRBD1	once	TGTGCCAGCAGTTACGACGGGACAGGGGCCTACGAGCAGTACTTC	CASSYDGTGAYEQYF
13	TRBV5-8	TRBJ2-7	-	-	TGTGCCAGCAGCCCAGGACAGTTCTACGAGCAGTACTTC	CASSPGQFYEQYF
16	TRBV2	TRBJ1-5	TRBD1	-	TGTGCCAGCAGTGACTTCGCGGGACAGGGCAATCAGCCCCAGCATTTT	CASSDFAGQGNQPQHF
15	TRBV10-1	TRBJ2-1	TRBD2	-	TGCGCCAGCACTGCCGGACTAGCGGGAGACAATGAGCAGTTCTTC	CASTAGLAGDNEQFF
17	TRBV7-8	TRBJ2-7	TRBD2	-	TGTGCCAGCAGCTTCGACACTAGCGGGACCGTAAGTTACGAGCAGTACTTC	CASSFDTSGTVSYEQYF
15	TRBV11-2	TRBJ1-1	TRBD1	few	TGTGCCAGCAGCTTACTCCGCAGCGCAGGGGGTTCGGCTTTCTTT	CASSLLRSAGGSAFF
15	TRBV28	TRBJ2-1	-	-	TGTGCCAGCAGTTTTGGAGCGTCGAGTAACAATGAGCAGTTCTTC	CASSFGASSNNEQFF
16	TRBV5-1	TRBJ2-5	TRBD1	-	TGCGCCAGCAGCCAATATCTGGGACAGCCTCAAGAGACCCAGTACTTC	CASSQYLGQPQETQYF
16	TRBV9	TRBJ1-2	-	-	TGTGCCAGCAGCGTAATCCCTGAGGGCCGGCACTATGGCTACACCTTC	CASSVIPEGRHYGYTF